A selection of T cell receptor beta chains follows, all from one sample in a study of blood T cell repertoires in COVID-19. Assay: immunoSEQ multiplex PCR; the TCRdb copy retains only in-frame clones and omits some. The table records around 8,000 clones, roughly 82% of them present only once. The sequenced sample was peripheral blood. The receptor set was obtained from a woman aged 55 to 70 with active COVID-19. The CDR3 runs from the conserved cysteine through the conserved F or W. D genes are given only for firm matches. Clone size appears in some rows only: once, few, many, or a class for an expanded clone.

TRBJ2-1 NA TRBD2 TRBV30 CAWSWGGFNEQFF TGTGCCTGGAGTTGGGGAGGGTTCAATGAGCAGTTCTTC
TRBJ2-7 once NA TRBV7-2 CASSLDRSETYEQYF TGTGCCAGCAGCTTAGACCGGTCCGAAACCTACGAGCAGTACTTC
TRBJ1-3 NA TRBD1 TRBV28 CASSSRGPGNTIYF TGTGCCAGCAGTTCAAGGGGGCCCGGAAACACCATATATTTT
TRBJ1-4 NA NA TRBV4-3 CASSPQAGMGNEKLFF TGCGCCAGCAGCCCCCAGGCGGGGATGGGGAATGAAAAACTGTTTTTT
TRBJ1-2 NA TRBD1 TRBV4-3 CASSQGGGVSHGYTF TGCGCCAGCAGCCAAGGAGGGGGCGTTAGTCATGGCTACACCTTC
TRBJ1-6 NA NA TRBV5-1 CASSLTRSSYNSPLHF TGCGCCAGCAGCCTTACACGGAGCTCCTATAATTCACCCCTCCACTTT
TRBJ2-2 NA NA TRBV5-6 CASSKITGFGELFF TGTGCCAGCAGCAAAATTACAGGTTTCGGGGAGCTGTTTTTT
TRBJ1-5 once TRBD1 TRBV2 CASRSDRGVNQPQHF TGTGCCAGCAGGAGTGACAGGGGCGTCAATCAGCCCCAGCATTTT
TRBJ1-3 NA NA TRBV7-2 CASSFRGSGRNTIYF TGTGCCAGCAGCTTCCGGGGGTCCGGGCGAAACACCATATATTTT
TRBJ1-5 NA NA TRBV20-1 CSASKGRADQPQHF TGCAGTGCTAGTAAGGGCAGGGCGGACCAGCCCCAGCATTTT
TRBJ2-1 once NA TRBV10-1 CASSEGATANEQFF TGCGCCAGCAGTGAGGGTGCTACCGCAAATGAGCAGTTCTTC
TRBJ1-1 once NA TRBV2 CASSPDTEAFF TGTGCCAGCAGTCCTGACACTGAAGCTTTCTTT
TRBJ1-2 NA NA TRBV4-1 CASSQVNSPPNGYTF TGCGCCAGCAGCCAAGTGAACAGTCCCCCGAATGGCTACACCTTC
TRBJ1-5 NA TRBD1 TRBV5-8 CASSLGTGFGQPQHF TGTGCCAGCAGCTTGGGGACAGGGTTTGGTCAGCCCCAGCATTTT
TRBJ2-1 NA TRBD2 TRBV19 CASSTSGGYNEQFF TGTGCCAGTTCGACTAGCGGGGGGTACAATGAGCAGTTCTTC
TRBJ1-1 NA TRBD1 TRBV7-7 CASSLGWTGENTEAFF TGTGCCAGCAGCTTAGGGTGGACAGGTGAGAACACTGAAGCTTTCTTT
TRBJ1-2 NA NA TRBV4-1 CASSQDRPGLGNYGYTF TGCGCCAGCAGCCAAGATCGACCCGGACTGGGAAACTATGGCTACACCTTC
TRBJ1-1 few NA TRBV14 CASSRTLGREAFF TGTGCCAGCAGCAGAACTTTGGGGCGTGAAGCTTTCTTT
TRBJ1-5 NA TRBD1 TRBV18 CASSQDRADWPQHF TGTGCCAGCTCTCAGGACAGGGCAGACTGGCCCCAGCATTTT
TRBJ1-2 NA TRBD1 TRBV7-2 CASGSDRGPYGYTF TGTGCCAGCGGATCGGACAGGGGGCCCTATGGCTACACCTTC
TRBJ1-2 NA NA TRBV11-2 CASSLEPGNNYGYTF TGTGCCAGCAGCTTAGAACCCGGGAACAACTATGGCTACACCTTC
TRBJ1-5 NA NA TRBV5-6 CASSPGLSNQPQHF TGTGCCAGCAGCCCAGGTTTATCCAATCAGCCCCAGCATTTT
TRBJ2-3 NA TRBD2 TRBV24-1 CATSDLAGARDTQYF TGTGCCACCAGTGACCTAGCGGGGGCACGAGATACGCAGTATTTT
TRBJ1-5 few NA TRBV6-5 CASSSASGSNQPQHF TGTGCCAGCAGTTCTGCCTCAGGTAGCAATCAGCCCCAGCATTTT
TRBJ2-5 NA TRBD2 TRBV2 CASRGSGGAQETQYF TGTGCCAGCAGGGGGAGCGGGGGGGCTCAAGAGACCCAGTACTTC
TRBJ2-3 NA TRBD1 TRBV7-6 CASSSGQGITDTQYF TGTGCCAGCAGCTCCGGACAGGGGATCACAGATACGCAGTATTTT
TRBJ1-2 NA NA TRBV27 CASKGIRGAYGYTF TGTGCCAGCAAGGGGATTCGGGGGGCCTATGGCTACACCTTC
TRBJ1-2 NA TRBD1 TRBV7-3 CASSRDSLDGYTF TGTGCCAGCAGCCGGGACAGTTTGGATGGCTACACCTTC
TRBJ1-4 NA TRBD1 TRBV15 CATSRNRGFQEKLFF TGCGCCACCAGCCGAAACAGGGGGTTCCAGGAAAAACTGTTTTTT
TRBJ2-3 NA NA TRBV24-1 CATSVRTTSTDTQYF TGTGCCACCAGTGTAAGGACAACTAGCACAGATACGCAGTATTTT
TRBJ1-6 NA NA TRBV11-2 CASSRGRPGRSNSPLHF TGTGCCAGCAGCCGAGGGCGTCCGGGCCGCTCAAATTCACCCCTCCACTTT
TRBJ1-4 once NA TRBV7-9 CASSLDTADEKLFF TGTGCCAGCAGCTTAGATACTGCGGATGAAAAACTGTTTTTT
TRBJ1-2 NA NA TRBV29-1 CSVDFQGGSGYTF TGCAGCGTTGACTTCCAAGGGGGTAGTGGCTACACCTTC
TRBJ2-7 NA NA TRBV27 CASSPSGSYEQYF TGTGCCAGCAGTCCCTCCGGCTCCTACGAGCAGTACTTC
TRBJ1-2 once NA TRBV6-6 CASSYGRGDGYTF TGTGCCAGCAGTTATGGCCGGGGTGATGGCTACACCTTC
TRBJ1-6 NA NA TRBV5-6 CASSQQGFSPLHF TGTGCCAGCAGCCAGCAGGGTTTCTCACCCCTCCACTTT
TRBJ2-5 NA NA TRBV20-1 CSARVLGTQYF TGCAGTGCTAGGGTCCTCGGGACCCAGTACTTC
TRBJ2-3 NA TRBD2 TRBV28 CASSSFKTSGASVGTDTQYF TGTGCCAGCAGTTCCTTCAAGACTAGCGGGGCCTCAGTGGGGACAGATACGCAGTATTTT
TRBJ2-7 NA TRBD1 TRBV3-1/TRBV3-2 CASSPGTGPLDF TGTGCCAGCAGCCCTGGGACAGGGCCTCTGGACTTC
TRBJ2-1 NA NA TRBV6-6 CASSYFSEANEQFF TGTGCCAGCAGTTACTTTTCGGAGGCCAATGAGCAGTTCTTC
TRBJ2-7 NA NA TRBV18 CASSPKTGRSYEQYF TGTGCCAGCTCACCGAAGACAGGGAGGTCCTACGAGCAGTACTTC
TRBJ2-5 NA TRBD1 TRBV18 CASSANRGTAQETQYF TGTGCCAGCTCAGCCAATCGAGGGACAGCTCAAGAGACCCAGTACTTC
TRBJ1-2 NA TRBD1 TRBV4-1 CASSSGTGVNYGYTF TGCGCCAGCAGCTCCGGGACAGGGGTTAACTATGGCTACACCTTC
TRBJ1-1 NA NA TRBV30 CAWSPGRGAEAFF TGTGCCTGGAGCCCCGGGCGGGGAGCTGAAGCTTTCTTT
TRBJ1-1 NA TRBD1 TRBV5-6 CASSLVGTGTEAFF TGTGCCAGCAGCTTGGTGGGGACAGGGACTGAAGCTTTCTTT
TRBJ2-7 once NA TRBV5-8 CASSPIRERDEQYF TGTGCCAGCAGCCCGATTCGGGAGCGGGACGAGCAGTACTTC
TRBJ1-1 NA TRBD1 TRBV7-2 CASSRDRGEEAFF TGTGCCAGCAGCCGAGACAGGGGCGAGGAAGCTTTCTTT
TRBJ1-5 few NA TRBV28 CASRPHREGSNQPQHF TGTGCCAGCAGGCCCCACAGGGAAGGGAGCAATCAGCCCCAGCATTTT
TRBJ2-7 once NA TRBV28 CASLLGGSAYEQYF TGTGCCAGCCTGTTGGGCGGGTCGGCCTACGAGCAGTACTTC
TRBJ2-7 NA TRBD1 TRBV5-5 CASSRGTDYEQYF TGTGCCAGCAGCAGGGGGACAGACTACGAGCAGTACTTC
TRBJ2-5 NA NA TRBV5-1 CASSPIGSLGGTQYF TGCGCCAGCAGCCCTATAGGGTCCTTGGGGGGGACCCAGTACTTC
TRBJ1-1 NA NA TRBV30 CAWSSRAEAFF TGTGCCTGGTCCTCGCGGGCTGAAGCTTTCTTT
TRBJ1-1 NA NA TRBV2 CASRTGSPNTEAFF TGTGCCAGCAGGACCGGGTCTCCCAACACTGAAGCTTTCTTT
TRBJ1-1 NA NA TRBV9 CASSADSYMNTEAFF TGTGCCAGCAGCGCGGACAGCTATATGAACACTGAAGCTTTCTTT
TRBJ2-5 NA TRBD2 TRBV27 CASSLQRGGETQYF TGTGCCAGCAGTCTACAGCGGGGTGGCGAGACCCAGTACTTC
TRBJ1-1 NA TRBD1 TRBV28 CASSFDREFESFF TGTGCCAGCAGTTTTGACAGGGAGTTTGAATCTTTCTTT
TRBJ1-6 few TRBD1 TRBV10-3 CAISGDRGYNSPLHF TGTGCCATCAGCGGAGACAGGGGCTATAATTCACCCCTCCACTTT
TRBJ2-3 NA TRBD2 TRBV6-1 CASSEFPLADRTDTQYF TGTGCCAGCAGTGAATTTCCGCTAGCGGATCGCACAGATACGCAGTATTTT
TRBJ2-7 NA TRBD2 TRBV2 CASRAGTSASYEQYF TGTGCCAGCAGAGCCGGGACTAGCGCCTCCTACGAGCAGTACTTC